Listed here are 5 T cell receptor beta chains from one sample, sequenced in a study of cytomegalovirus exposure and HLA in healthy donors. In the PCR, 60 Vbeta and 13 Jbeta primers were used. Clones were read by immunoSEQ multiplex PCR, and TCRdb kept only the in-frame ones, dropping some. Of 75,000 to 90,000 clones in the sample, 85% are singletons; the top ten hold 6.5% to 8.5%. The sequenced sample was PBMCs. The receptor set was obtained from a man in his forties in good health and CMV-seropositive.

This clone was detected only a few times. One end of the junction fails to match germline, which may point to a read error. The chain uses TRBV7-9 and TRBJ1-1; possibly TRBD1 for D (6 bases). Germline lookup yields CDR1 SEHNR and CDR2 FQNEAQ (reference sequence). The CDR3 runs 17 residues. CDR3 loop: CSSSLVATRGQGTEAFF. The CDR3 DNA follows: TGTTCCAGCAGCTTAGTCGCAACCAGGGGTCAGGGCACTGAAGCTTTCTTT.

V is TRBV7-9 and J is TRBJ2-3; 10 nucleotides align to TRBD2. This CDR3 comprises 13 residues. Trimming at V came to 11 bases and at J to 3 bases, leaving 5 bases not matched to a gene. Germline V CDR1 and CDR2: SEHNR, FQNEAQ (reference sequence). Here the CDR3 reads CAARTSGTDTQYF. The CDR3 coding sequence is TGTGCCGCACGGACTAGCGGTACAGATACGCAGTATTTT.

The CDR3 loop reads CASSPQGAPEAFF. The DNA for the CDR3 is TGCGCCAGCAGCCCCCAGGGGGCGCCTGAAGCTTTCTTT. The gene calls are TRBV4-1 and TRBJ1-1, with 8 bases fitting TRBD1. The ends lost 4 bases at V and 6 bases at J; junction bases unmatched: 4. The CDR3 runs 13 residues. In germline, CDR1 is MGHRA, CDR2 YSYEKL.

In DNA, the CDR3 is TGTGCCAGTCAACCGGGAGGGGGGGAGACCCAGTACTTC. It encodes CASQPGGGETQYF. V is TRBV28 and J is TRBJ2-5, with 8 bases aligning to TRBD2. Germline trimming cut 9 bases from V and 5 bases from J; bases unmatched to any gene: 8. This CDR3 has 13 amino acids. The V gene's germline CDR1 is MDHEN and CDR2 SYDVKM.

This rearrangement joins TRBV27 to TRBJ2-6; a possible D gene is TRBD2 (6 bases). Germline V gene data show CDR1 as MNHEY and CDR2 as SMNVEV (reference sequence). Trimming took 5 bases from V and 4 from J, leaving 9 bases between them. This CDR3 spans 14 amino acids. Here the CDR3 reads CASSGGWGANVLTF. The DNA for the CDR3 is TGTGCCAGCAGTGGGGGGTGGGGGGCCAACGTCCTGACTTTC.